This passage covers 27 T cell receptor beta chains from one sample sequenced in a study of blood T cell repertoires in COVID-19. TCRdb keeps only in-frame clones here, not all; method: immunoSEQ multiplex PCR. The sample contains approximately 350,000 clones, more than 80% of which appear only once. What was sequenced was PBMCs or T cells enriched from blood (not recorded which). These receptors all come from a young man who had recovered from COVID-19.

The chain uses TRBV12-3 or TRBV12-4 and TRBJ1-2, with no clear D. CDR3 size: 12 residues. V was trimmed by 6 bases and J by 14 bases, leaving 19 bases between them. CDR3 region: CASSLVALARTF. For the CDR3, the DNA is TGTGCCAGCAGCCTGGTTGCGCTGGCGCGGACCTTC.

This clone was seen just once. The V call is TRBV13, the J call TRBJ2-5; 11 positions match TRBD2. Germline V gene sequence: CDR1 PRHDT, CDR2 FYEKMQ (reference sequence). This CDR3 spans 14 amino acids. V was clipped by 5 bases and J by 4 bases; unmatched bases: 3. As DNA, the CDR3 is TGTGCCAGCAGCCTCACTAGCGGGGGAGAGACCCAGTACTTC. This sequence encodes CASSLTSGGETQYF.

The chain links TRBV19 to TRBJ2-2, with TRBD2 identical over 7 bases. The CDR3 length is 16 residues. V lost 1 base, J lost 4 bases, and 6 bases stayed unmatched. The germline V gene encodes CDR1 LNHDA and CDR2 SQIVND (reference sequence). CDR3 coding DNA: TGTGCCAGTAGTATAGGGGGAGGGCCTTTCACCGGGGAGCTGTTTTTT. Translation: CASSIGGGPFTGELFF.

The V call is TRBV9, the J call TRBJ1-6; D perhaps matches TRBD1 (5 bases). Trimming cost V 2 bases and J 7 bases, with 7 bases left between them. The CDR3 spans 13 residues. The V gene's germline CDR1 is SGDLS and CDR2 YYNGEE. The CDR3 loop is CASSVGGNSPLHF. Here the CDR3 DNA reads TGTGCCAGCAGCGTGGGGGGGAATTCACCCCTCCACTTT.

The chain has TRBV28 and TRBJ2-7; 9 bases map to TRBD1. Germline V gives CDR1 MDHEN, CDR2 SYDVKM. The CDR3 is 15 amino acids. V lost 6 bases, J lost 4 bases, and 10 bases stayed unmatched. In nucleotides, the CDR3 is TGTGCCAGCAGCCCCGGGACAGGGCTTTGGTACGAGCAGTACTTC. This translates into CASSPGTGLWYEQYF. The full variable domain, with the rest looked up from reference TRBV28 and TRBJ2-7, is DVKVTQSSRYLVKRTGEKVFLECVQDMDHENMFWYRQDPGLGLRLIYFSYDVKMKEKGDIPEGYSVSREKKERFSLILESASTNQTSMYLCASSPGTGLWYEQYFGPGTRLTVT.

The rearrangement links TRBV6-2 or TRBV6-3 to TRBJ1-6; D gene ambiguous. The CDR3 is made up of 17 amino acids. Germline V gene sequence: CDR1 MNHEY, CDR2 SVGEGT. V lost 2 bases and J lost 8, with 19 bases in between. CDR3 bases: TGTGCCAGCAGTTACCGGAAGAACTACCTCACACATTCACCCCTCCACTTT. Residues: CASSYRKNYLTHSPLHF.

CDR3 sequence (DNA): TGTGCCAGCAGCTGGACAGGGATGAACACTGAAGCTTTCTTT. Protein sequence: CASSWTGMNTEAFF. The J gene is TRBJ1-1, the V gene TRBV7-9; 8 nucleotides match TRBD1. The CDR3 runs to 14 residues. V lost 4 bases, J lost 0 bases, and 1 base stayed unmatched. Germline CDR1 is SEHNR and CDR2 is FQNEAQ (reference sequence).

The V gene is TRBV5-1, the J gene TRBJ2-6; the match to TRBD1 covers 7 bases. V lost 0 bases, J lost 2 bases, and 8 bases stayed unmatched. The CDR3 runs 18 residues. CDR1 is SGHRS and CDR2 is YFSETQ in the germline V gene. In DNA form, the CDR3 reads TGCGCCAGCAGCTTGGCACAGGGGCTTGATGCTGGGGCCAACGTCCTGACTTTC. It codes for CASSLAQGLDAGANVLTF.

CDR3 coding DNA: TGTGCCAGCAGCCGGGACAGTTTCTCTGGAAACACCATATATTTT. It specifies CASSRDSFSGNTIYF. The chain recombines TRBV27 with TRBJ1-3; 7 positions match TRBD1. Germline V lookup: CDR1 MNHEY, CDR2 SMNVEV (reference sequence). This CDR3 has 15 residues. With V trimmed by 6 bases and J by 0 bases, 5 bases remained unmatched.

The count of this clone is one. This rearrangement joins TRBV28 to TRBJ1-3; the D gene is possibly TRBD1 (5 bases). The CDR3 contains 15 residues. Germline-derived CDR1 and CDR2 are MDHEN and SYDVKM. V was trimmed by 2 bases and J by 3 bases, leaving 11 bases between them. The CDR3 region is CASSLGGDFGNTIYF. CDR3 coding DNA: TGTGCCAGCAGTTTAGGAGGGGATTTTGGAAACACCATATATTTT.

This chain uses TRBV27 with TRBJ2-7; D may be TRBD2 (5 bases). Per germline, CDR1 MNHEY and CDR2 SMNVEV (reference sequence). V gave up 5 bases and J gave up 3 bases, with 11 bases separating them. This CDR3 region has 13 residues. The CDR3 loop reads CASSPSSYYEQYF. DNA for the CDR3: TGTGCCAGCAGTCCTAGCAGCTACTACGAGCAGTACTTC.

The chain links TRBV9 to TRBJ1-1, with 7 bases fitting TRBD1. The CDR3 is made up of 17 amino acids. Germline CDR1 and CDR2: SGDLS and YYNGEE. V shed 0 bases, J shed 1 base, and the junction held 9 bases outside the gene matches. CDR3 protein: CASSVGVAGTANTEAFF. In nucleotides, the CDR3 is TGTGCCAGCAGCGTAGGAGTAGCCGGGACAGCGAACACTGAAGCTTTCTTT.

CDR3 sequence: CSASEGGQAFF. The CDR3 bases are TGCAGTGCCAGTGAAGGGGGCCAAGCTTTCTTT. The rearrangement joins TRBV20-1 to TRBJ1-1; TRBD1 matches at 7 bases. V was pared by 6 bases and J by 9 bases, with 7 bases of the junction left unmatched. Germline CDR1 is DFQATT and CDR2 is SNEGSKA (reference sequence). This CDR3 is built from 11 residues.

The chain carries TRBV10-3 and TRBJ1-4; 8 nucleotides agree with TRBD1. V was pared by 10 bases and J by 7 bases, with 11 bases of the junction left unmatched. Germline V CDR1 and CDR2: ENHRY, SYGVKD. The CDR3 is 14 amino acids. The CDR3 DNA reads TGTGCCACCCGCACAGGGGGTAGTGGTGAAAAACTGTTTTTT. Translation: CATRTGGSGEKLFF.

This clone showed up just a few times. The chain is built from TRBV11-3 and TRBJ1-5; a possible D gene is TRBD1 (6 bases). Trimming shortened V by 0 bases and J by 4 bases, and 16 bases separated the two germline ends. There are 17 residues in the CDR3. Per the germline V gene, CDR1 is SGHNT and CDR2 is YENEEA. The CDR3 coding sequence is TGTGCCAGCAGCTTAGATCCCCGGCAGGGGCCTAATCAGCCCCAGCATTTT. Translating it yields CASSLDPRQGPNQPQHF. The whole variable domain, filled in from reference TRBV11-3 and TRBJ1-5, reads EAGVVQSPRYKIIEKKQPVAFWCNPISGHNTLYWYLQNLGQGPELLIRYENEEAVDDSQLPKDRFSAERLKGVDSTLKIQPAELGDSAVYLCASSLDPRQGPNQPQHFGDGTRLSIL.

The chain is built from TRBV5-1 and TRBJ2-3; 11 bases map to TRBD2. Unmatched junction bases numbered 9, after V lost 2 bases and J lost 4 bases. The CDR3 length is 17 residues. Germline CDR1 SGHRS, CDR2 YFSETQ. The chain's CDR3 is CASSFLTSGGVSDTQYF. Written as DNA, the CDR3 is TGCGCCAGCAGCTTTCTCACTAGCGGGGGAGTTTCAGATACGCAGTATTTT.

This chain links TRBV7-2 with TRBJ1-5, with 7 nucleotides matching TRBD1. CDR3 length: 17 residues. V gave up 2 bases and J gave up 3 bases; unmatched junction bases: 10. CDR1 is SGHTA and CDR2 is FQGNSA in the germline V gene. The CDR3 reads CASSLLGQANLNQPQHF. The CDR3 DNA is TGTGCCAGCAGCTTACTTGGACAGGCTAATCTCAATCAGCCCCAGCATTTT.

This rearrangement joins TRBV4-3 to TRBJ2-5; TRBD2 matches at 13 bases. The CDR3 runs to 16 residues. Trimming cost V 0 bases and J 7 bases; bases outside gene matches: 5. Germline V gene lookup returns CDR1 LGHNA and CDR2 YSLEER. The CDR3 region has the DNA TGCGCCAGCAGCCAAGAGACTAGCGGGAGGTTAGGGACCCAGTACTTC. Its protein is CASSQETSGRLGTQYF.

CDR3 region: CASSLWGDRVQETQYF. Here the CDR3 DNA reads TGTGCCAGCAGTTTATGGGGTGACAGGGTCCAAGAGACCCAGTACTTC. This sequence joins TRBV28 and TRBJ2-5; 7 bases are a match to TRBD1. From germline, CDR1 is MDHEN and CDR2 SYDVKM. V gave up 0 bases and J gave up 1 base; unmatched junction bases: 5. The CDR3 totals 16 residues.

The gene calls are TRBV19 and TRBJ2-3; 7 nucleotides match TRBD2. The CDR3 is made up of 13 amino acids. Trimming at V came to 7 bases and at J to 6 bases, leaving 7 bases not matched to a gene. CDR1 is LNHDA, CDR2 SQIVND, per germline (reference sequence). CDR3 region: CASTPGREDTQYF. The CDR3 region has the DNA TGTGCCAGTACCCCAGGGAGGGAGGATACGCAGTATTTT.

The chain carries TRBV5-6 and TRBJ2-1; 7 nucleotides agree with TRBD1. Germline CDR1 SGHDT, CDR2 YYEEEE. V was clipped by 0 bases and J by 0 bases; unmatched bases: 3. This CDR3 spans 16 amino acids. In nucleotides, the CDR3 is TGTGCCAGCAGCTTGGGGCCAGGGGGCTCCTACAATGAGCAGTTCTTC. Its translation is CASSLGPGGSYNEQFF. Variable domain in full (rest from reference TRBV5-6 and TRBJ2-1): DAGVTQSPTHLIKTRGQQVTLRCSPKSGHDTVSWYQQALGQGPQFIFQYYEEEERQRGNFPDRFSGHQFPNYSSELNVNALLLGDSALYLCASSLGPGGSYNEQFFGPGTRLTVL.

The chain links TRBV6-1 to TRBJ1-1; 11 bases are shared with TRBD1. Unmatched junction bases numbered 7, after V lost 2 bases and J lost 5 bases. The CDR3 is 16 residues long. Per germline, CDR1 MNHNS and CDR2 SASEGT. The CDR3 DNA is TGTGCCAGCAGTGAATCGGGGACAGGGGGTAAAACTGAAGCTTTCTTT. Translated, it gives CASSESGTGGKTEAFF.

This CDR3 is CAAGYEQFF. The DNA for the CDR3 is TGTGCCGCAGGGTATGAGCAGTTCTTC. The rearrangement links TRBV19 to TRBJ2-1; the D gene is possibly TRBD1 (5 bases). Trimming left V 11 bases short and J 8 bases short, with 7 bases between. The germline V gene has CDR1 LNHDA and CDR2 SQIVND (reference sequence). The CDR3 consists of 9 residues. Complete variable domain (other parts from reference TRBV19 and TRBJ2-1): DGGITQSPKYLFRKEGQNVTLSCEQNLNHDAMYWYRQDPGQGLRLIYYSQIVNDFQKGDIAEGYSVSREKKESFPLTVTSAQKNPTAFYLCAAGYEQFFGPGTRLTVL.

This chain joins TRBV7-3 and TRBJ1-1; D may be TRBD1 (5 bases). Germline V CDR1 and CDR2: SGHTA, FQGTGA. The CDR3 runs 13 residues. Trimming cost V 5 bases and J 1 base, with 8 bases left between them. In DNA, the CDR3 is TGTGCCAGCAGCGCACAGGCGAACACTGAAGCTTTCTTT. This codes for CASSAQANTEAFF.

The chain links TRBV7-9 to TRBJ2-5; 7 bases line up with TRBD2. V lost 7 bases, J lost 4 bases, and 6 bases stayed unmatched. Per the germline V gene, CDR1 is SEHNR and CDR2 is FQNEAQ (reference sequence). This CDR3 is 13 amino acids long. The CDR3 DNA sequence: TGTGCCAGCATCCCTGGGGGGGGAGAGACCCAGTACTTC. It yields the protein CASIPGGGETQYF. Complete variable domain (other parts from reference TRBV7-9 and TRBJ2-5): DTGVSQNPRHKITKRGQNVTFRCDPISEHNRLYWYRQTLGQGPEFLTYFQNEAQLEKSRLLSDRFSAERPKGSFSTLEIQRTEQGDSAMYLCASIPGGGETQYFGPGTRLLVL.

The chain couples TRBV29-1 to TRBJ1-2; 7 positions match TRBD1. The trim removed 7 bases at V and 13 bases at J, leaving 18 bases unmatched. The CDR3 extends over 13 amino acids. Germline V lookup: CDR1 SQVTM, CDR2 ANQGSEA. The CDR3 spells CSASETGRGSCTF. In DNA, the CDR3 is TGCAGCGCTAGCGAGACGGGCAGGGGGAGTTGCACCTTC.

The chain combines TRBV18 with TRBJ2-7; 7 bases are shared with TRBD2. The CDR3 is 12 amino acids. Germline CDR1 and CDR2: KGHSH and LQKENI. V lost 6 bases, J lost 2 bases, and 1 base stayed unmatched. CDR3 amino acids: CASSGRTYEQYF. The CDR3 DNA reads TGTGCCAGCTCCGGGAGGACCTACGAGCAGTACTTC.